This TCR beta chain was captured by sequencing in a study of blood T cells in healthy people across ages. Study findings and constraints: The study found more naive CD4+ cells and higher diversity in long-lived than aged donors. Strong correlation linked observed beta diversity and percent naive T cells.

Sample-barcoded 5' priming and a J-beta primer mix drove a second PCR of 7 to 11 cycles. Every single cDNA molecule received a tag from a template-switch adaptor with 12 random nucleotides. A single record per CDR3 protein comes from TCRdb applying MiXCR to the 5' RACE reads. The data contain 1,500,000 or so distinct CDR3 sequences, roughly 59% of them singletons. No fewer than 6 micrograms of total RNA were isolated from every sample. Concerning this clonotype: What it binds is unknown.

This CDR3 contains 16 residues. The germline V gene has CDR1 SGHDN and CDR2 FVKESK. Trimming at V came to 3 bases and at J to 3 bases, leaving 9 bases not matched to a gene. The clonotype originates from a man younger than 35 in good health. Sequencing input: blood. The genes are TRBV14 and TRBJ2-7; 9 bases map to TRBD2. The chain's CDR3 is CASSHLPGLASYEQYF. The CDR3 DNA is TGTGCCAGCAGCCACTTACCGGGACTAGCTAGCTACGAGCAGTACTTC. The variable domain in full, completed from reference TRBV14 and TRBJ2-7, reads EAGVTQFPSHSVIEKGQTVTLRCDPISGHDNLYWYRRVMGKEIKFLLHFVKESKQDESGMPNNRFLAERTGGTYSTLKVQPAELEDSGVYFCASSHLPGLASYEQYFGPGTRLTVT.